The next 22 T cell receptor beta chains were all read from a single sample in a study of human T cells and chemical hapten exposure (dated by TCRdb to about 2021). The library was produced with RACE. The sequencing machine was a NextSeq 500. The raw public reads went through TCRdb reprocessing: fastp at Q25, MiXCR clone calling, in-frame beta chains kept. Rows merge per CDR3 protein into single entries with the most common DNA and genes. The sample table shows about 89,000 distinct CDR3 sequences, and under 15% are seen once. The ten largest account for around 5.8% of the sample. The time point label for this specimen denotes: patch test 3, about 24 weeks after DPC sensitization. The meaning of the sample's treatment or condition label: therapeutic diphenylcyclopropenone sensitization with weekly scalp DPC. Sequenced here: whole blood, sampled in connection with sensitization to the hapten diphenylcyclopropenone (DPC). All receptors come from a woman aged 45 to 65 with alopecia areata. Some clones in this sample may be carry-over from other donors' samples.

This chain connects TRBV7-6 to TRBJ1-3; D remains unclear. The length of the CDR3 is 17 residues. V lost 1 base, J lost 0 bases, and 13 bases lay in between. Germline CDR1 SGHVS, CDR2 FNYEAQ. The CDR3 sequence is CASSLGPAGDSGNTIYF. For the CDR3, the DNA is TGTGCCAGCAGCTTAGGACCCGCAGGAGACTCTGGAAACACCATATATTTT.

The chain carries TRBV7-2 and TRBJ2-3; D uncertain. The germline V and J ends were trimmed by 7 bases and 11 bases, with 10 bases remaining between them. This CDR3 contains 10 residues. Germline V gene data show CDR1 as SGHTA and CDR2 as FQGNSA. The DNA of the CDR3 is TGTGCCAGCATCCCGAGTAGGCAGTATTTT. It yields the protein CASIPSRQYF.

This clonotype was counted only a few times. The rearrangement uses TRBV12-3 or TRBV12-4 and TRBJ1-5, with TRBD1 matching 7 bases. V was pared by 8 bases and J by 2 bases, with 27 bases of the junction left unmatched. The CDR3 extends over 21 amino acids. CDR3 amino acids: CASSRTQPGPRGGGGNQPQHF. DNA for the CDR3: TGTGCCAGCTCGCGAACCCAACCGGGACCCAGGGGGGGTGGCGGCAATCAGCCCCAGCATTTT.

The rearrangement joins TRBV9 to TRBJ2-7; 11 bases align to TRBD1. With V trimmed by 0 bases and J by 8 bases, 10 bases remained unmatched. This CDR3 is 16 amino acids long. Germline-derived CDR1 and CDR2 are SGDLS and YYNGEE. DNA for the CDR3: TGTGCCAGCAGCGTAGCTGCCGGACAGGGGGCGGGAAAGCAGTACTTC. Translated: CASSVAAGQGAGKQYF.

This clonotype was recorded at least ten times. The J gene is TRBJ2-3, the V gene TRBV20-1; TRBD2 matches at 8 bases. The J segment lost 2 bases and the V segment lost 2 bases, leaving 3 bases of the junction unmatched. CDR3 length: 14 amino acids. Germline V gene lookup returns CDR1 DFQATT and CDR2 SNEGSKA (reference sequence). CDR3 loop: CSARPGGTTDTQYF. For the CDR3, the DNA is TGCAGTGCTAGACCGGGGGGGACCACAGATACGCAGTATTTT.

This clonotype was detected a few times. J is TRBJ2-2 and V is TRBV7-6; possibly TRBD1 for D (5 bases). Trimming took 2 bases from V and 4 from J, leaving 8 bases between them. This CDR3 is 14 amino acids long. Germline-derived CDR1 and CDR2 are SGHVS and FNYEAQ. The CDR3 reads CASSLFDSTGELFF. The CDR3 coding sequence is TGTGCCAGCAGCTTATTCGACAGCACCGGGGAGCTGTTTTTT.

The chain combines TRBV20-1 with TRBJ1-4; 7 nucleotides line up with TRBD1. The germline gives CDR1 DFQATT, CDR2 SNEGSKA (reference sequence). The CDR3 is 15 amino acids. V lost 6 bases, J lost 7 bases, and 14 bases stayed unmatched. CDR3 DNA: TGCAGTGCCCGGGGAACGGGACAGTACTTTGAAAAACTGTTTTTT. Encoded protein: CSARGTGQYFEKLFF.

V gene TRBV29-1 combines with J gene TRBJ2-7; D is perhaps TRBD2 (5 bases). V was trimmed by 7 bases and J by 5 bases, leaving 15 bases between them. The CDR3 is made up of 12 amino acids. Per the germline V gene, CDR1 is SQVTM and CDR2 is ANQGSEA. The CDR3 region has the DNA TGCAGCGCTTGCCCCACCGGGGACGAGCAGTACTTC. Its translation is CSACPTGDEQYF.

This clonotype has a count of ten or more. V is TRBV29-1 and J is TRBJ2-5, with TRBD2 identical over 9 bases. V dropped 3 bases and J dropped 5; count of bases not matched to a gene: 1. Per the germline V gene, CDR1 is SQVTM and CDR2 is ANQGSEA. The CDR3 is made up of 12 amino acids. CDR3 bases: TGCAGCGTTGATGCGGGAGGGGAGACCCAGTACTTC. Amino acids: CSVDAGGETQYF. The entire variable domain, with the rest obtained from reference TRBV29-1 and TRBJ2-5, is as follows: SAVISQKPSRDICQRGTSLTIQCQVDSQVTMMFWYRQQPGQSLTLIATANQGSEATYESGFVIDKFPISRPNLTFSTLTVSNMSPEDSSIYLCSVDAGGETQYFGPGTRLLVL.

This clonotype was seen at least ten times. The V and J genes are TRBV5-1 and TRBJ1-2; tentatively, D is TRBD1 (5 bases). This CDR3 spans 15 amino acids. V lost 3 bases to trimming and J lost 3 bases, with 15 bases between them. In germline, CDR1 is SGHRS, CDR2 YFSETQ. CDR3 coding DNA: TGCGCCAGCAGCTCGGATGGCGGACAAGACTATGGCTACACCTTC. It codes for CASSSDGGQDYGYTF.

The chain combines TRBV6-5 with TRBJ2-1; 11 bases fit TRBD2. Germline values: CDR1 MNHEY, CDR2 SVGAGI. The CDR3 has 15 amino acids. V gave up 5 bases and J gave up 6 bases; unmatched junction bases: 6. The CDR3 DNA reads as TGTGCCAGCAGTCTGGATCTAGCGGGAGGCAATGAGCAGTTCTTC. Translation gives CASSLDLAGGNEQFF.

This clonotype has a handful of counts. The V gene is TRBV29-1, the J gene TRBJ1-2, with TRBD1 matching 8 bases. Per germline, CDR1 SQVTM and CDR2 ANQGSEA. The CDR3 sequence is 16 residues long. After removal of 5 bases from V and 8 bases from J, the junction contained 19 bases not matched to a gene. CDR3 bases: TGCAGCGTTACAGAAGGCAGGGGGCCACCCCCGGGGGGCTACACCTTC. Protein: CSVTEGRGPPPGGYTF.

This clonotype was seen repeatedly, ten times or more. Written as DNA, the CDR3 is TGTGCCAGCACCCGGAGCCTCGACACTGAAGCTTTCTTT. Translation gives CASTRSLDTEAFF. The chain joins TRBV6-1 to TRBJ1-1; no firm D call. The germline CDR1 and CDR2 sequences are MNHNS and SASEGT. The CDR3 loop spans 13 amino acids. V dropped 7 bases and J dropped 3 bases, with 12 bases sitting between them.

Many counts were recorded for this clonotype. The chain couples TRBV27 to TRBJ2-3; D gene ambiguous. V lost 2 bases, J lost 0 bases, and 6 bases lay in between. The CDR3 totals 14 residues. Germline assignment: CDR1 MNHEY and CDR2 SMNVEV (reference sequence). CDR3 in amino acids: CASSLKASTDTQYF. The CDR3 DNA is TGTGCCAGCAGTTTAAAGGCTAGCACAGATACGCAGTATTTT.

This clonotype occurred a few times. The genes are TRBV20-1 and TRBJ1-1; 7 nucleotides line up with TRBD1. This CDR3 has 12 residues. V was clipped by 5 bases and J by 5 bases; unmatched bases: 5. The germline gives CDR1 DFQATT, CDR2 SNEGSKA (reference sequence). Written as DNA, the CDR3 is TGCAGTGCTTCGGACAGGTCGACTGAAGCTTTCTTT. Translated: CSASDRSTEAFF.

This chain connects TRBV2 to TRBJ2-2; 12 bases match TRBD1. Germline V CDR1 and CDR2: SNHLY, FYNNEI. The V segment lost 10 bases and the J segment 4 bases; nucleotides outside the gene matches: 10. The CDR3 is 16 amino acids. CDR3 residues: CAIYRDRGLGTGELFF. For the CDR3, the DNA is TGTGCCATTTACCGGGACAGGGGGCTCGGCACCGGGGAGCTGTTTTTT.

This clonotype has ten or more counts. V and J are TRBV28 and TRBJ1-2; D unclear. The CDR3 spans 14 residues. Germline V gene sequence: CDR1 MDHEN, CDR2 SYDVKM. V was pared by 2 bases and J by 1 base, with 8 bases between. The CDR3 bases are TGTGCCAGCAGTTTACTCCTGAATAACTATGGCTACACCTTC. It yields the protein CASSLLLNNYGYTF.

This clonotype showed up many times. The CDR3 loop is CASSLAGTQADLEAFF. The CDR3 DNA follows: TGCGCCAGCAGCCTCGCAGGAACCCAGGCAGACCTTGAAGCTTTCTTT. The chain links TRBV4-1 to TRBJ1-1; D is unclear. The CDR3 is 16 residues long. CDR1 MGHRA and CDR2 YSYEKL come from the germline V gene. Trimming removed 4 bases from V and 7 bases from J, with 22 bases in between.

The rearrangement uses TRBV25-1 and TRBJ1-2; weak D call: TRBD1 (5 bases). Trimming removed 5 bases from V and 10 bases from J, with 14 bases in between. CDR1 MGHDK and CDR2 SYGVNS come from the germline V gene. This CDR3 has 12 residues. The CDR3 sequence is CASSLQGVTYTF. CDR3 bases: TGTGCCAGCAGTCTACAAGGGGTGACCTACACCTTC.

The genes are TRBV12-3 or TRBV12-4 and TRBJ2-1; either TRBD1 or TRBD2 may fit D (5 bases each). The V gene lost 3 bases and the J gene lost 3 bases, with 15 bases spanning the gap. The CDR3 is 16 residues long. The CDR3 sequence is CASSFVGTDIYNEQFF. The CDR3 DNA is TGTGCCAGCAGTTTTGTAGGGACGGACATCTACAATGAGCAGTTCTTC.

The table lists this clonotype with many counts. The rearrangement links TRBV29-1 to TRBJ2-5; 11 nucleotides align to TRBD1. V trimming: 7 bases; J trimming: 5 bases; junction bases outside the gene matches: 6. Germline values: CDR1 SQVTM, CDR2 ANQGSEA. This CDR3 is 13 amino acids long. The CDR3 nucleotides read TGCAGCGGCGGACAGGGGGCGGTGGAGACCCAGTACTTC. Amino acid sequence: CSGGQGAVETQYF.

This clonotype was detected only a few times. This rearrangement joins TRBV4-2 to TRBJ2-1; 10 nucleotides align to TRBD2. The CDR3 spans 16 residues. The J segment lost 6 bases and the V segment lost 4 bases, leaving 9 bases of the junction unmatched. Germline CDR1 LGHNA, CDR2 YNFKEQ. CDR3 nucleotides: TGTGCCAGCAGCCTCGACCTAGCGGGAGTCGGCAATGAGCAGTTCTTC. Translated, it gives CASSLDLAGVGNEQFF.